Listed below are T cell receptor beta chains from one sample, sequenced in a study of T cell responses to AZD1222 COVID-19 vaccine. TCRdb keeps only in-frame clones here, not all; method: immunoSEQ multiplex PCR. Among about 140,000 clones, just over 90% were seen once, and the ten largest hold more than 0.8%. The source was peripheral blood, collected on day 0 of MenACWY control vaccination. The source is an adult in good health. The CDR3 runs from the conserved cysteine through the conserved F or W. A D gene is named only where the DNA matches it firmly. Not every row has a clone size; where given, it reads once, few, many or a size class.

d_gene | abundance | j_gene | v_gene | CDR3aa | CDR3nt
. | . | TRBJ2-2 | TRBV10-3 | CAISVRQENTGELFF | TGTGCCATCAGTGTCCGCCAGGAAAACACCGGGGAGCTGTTTTTT
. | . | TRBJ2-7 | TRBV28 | CASSLYYSGEQYF | TGTGCCAGCAGTTTGTACTACAGTGGCGAGCAGTACTTC
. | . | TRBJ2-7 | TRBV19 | CASSSTGTYEQYF | TGTGCCAGTAGTTCAACCGGGACCTACGAGCAGTACTTC
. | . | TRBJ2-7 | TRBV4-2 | CASSQAYGVEQYF | TGTGCCAGCAGCCAAGCGTACGGAGTGGAGCAGTACTTC
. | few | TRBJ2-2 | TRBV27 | CASSLDLGAGELFF | TGTGCCAGCAGTCTAGATCTCGGAGCCGGGGAGCTGTTTTTT
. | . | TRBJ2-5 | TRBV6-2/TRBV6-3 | CASSYSVAGSETQYF | TGTGCCAGCAGTTACTCGGTGGCCGGGAGCGAGACCCAGTACTTC
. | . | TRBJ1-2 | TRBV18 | CASSPSVPRTYGYTF | TGTGCCAGCTCCCCATCTGTCCCAAGGACCTATGGCTACACCTTC
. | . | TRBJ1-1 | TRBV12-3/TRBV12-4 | CASSLVEEAFF | TGTGCCAGCAGTTTAGTTGAGGAAGCTTTCTTT
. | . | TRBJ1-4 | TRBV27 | CASSLDSSLTNEKLFF | TGTGCCAGCAGTCTGGACAGTTCTCTAACTAATGAAAAACTGTTTTTT
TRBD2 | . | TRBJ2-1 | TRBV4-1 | CASSHIAGENNEQFF | TGCGCCAGCAGCCATATAGCGGGAGAAAACAATGAGCAGTTCTTC
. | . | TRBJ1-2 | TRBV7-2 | CASSLGPSGEVGYTF | TGTGCCAGCAGCTTAGGGCCTTCAGGGGAAGTTGGCTACACCTTC
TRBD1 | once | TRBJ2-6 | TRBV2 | CASSEWDRRSGANVLTF | TGTGCCAGCAGTGAGTGGGACAGGAGATCTGGGGCCAACGTCCTGACTTTC
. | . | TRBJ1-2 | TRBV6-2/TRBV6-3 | CASSYSPEDSNYTF | TGTGCCAGCAGTTACTCCCCCGAGGACTCGAACTACACCTTC
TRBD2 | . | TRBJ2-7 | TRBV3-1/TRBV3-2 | CASSQGLANNYEQYF | TGTGCCAGCAGCCAAGGACTAGCGAATAACTACGAGCAGTACTTC
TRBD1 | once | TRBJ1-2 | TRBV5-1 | CASSLAPPRTGEYGYTF | TGCGCCAGCAGCTTGGCCCCCCCAAGGACAGGGGAGTATGGCTACACCTTC
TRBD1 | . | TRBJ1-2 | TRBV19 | CASIPSGQGRYGYTF | TGTGCCAGTATTCCCTCGGGACAGGGACGGTATGGCTACACCTTC
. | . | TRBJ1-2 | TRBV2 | CASSGDVNYGYTF | TGTGCCAGCAGTGGGGACGTTAACTATGGCTACACCTTC
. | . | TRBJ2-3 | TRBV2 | CASSTGRTDTQYF | TGTGCCAGCAGTACAGGGCGCACAGATACGCAGTATTTT
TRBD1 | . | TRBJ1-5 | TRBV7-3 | CASSSGGNQPQHF | TGTGCCAGCAGCTCAGGGGGGAATCAGCCCCAGCATTTT
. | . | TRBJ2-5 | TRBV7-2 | CASSFKETQYF | TGTGCCAGCAGCTTCAAGGAGACCCAGTACTTC
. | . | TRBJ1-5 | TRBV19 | CASSIQGPRMSNQPQHF | TGTGCCAGTAGTATCCAGGGGCCGCGAATGAGCAATCAGCCCCAGCATTTT
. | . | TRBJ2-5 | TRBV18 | CASSPYEETQYF | TGTGCCAGCTCACCATATGAAGAGACCCAGTACTTC
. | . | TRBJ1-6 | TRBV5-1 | CASSPQIDNSPLHF | TGCGCCAGCAGCCCTCAGATAGATAATTCACCCCTCCACTTT
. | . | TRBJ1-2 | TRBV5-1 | CASRPGDGYGYTF | TGCGCCAGCAGACCAGGGGACGGCTATGGCTACACCTTC
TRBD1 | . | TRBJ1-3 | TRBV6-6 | CASSFQGADTIYF | TGTGCCAGCAGTTTTCAGGGGGCGGACACCATATATTTT
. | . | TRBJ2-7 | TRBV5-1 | CASSLSVNYEQYF | TGCGCCAGCAGCTTGTCTGTAAACTACGAGCAGTACTTC
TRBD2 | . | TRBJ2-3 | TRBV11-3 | CASSLTLAGFPDTQYF | TGTGCCAGCAGCTTAACCTTAGCGGGATTCCCAGATACGCAGTATTTT
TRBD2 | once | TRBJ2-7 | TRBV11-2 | CASSRWGGDNEQYF | TGTGCCAGCAGCCGGTGGGGGGGAGACAACGAGCAGTACTTC
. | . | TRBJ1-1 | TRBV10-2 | CASSGSTLDTEAFF | TGCGCCAGCAGTGGATCGACCTTGGACACTGAAGCTTTCTTT
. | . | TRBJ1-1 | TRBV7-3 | CASSSTPNTEAFF | TGTGCCAGCAGCTCGACACCTAACACTGAAGCTTTCTTT
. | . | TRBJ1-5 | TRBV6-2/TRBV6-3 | CASSYGAYGQPQHF | TGTGCCAGCAGTTACGGGGCCTACGGGCAGCCCCAGCATTTT
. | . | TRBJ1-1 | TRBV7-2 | CASSLAPGGTEAFF | TGTGCCAGCAGCTTAGCGCCGGGGGGCACTGAAGCTTTCTTT
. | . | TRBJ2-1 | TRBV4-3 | CASSQDREGSSYNEQFF | TGCGCCAGCAGCCAAGATCGAGAAGGCAGCTCCTACAATGAGCAGTTCTTC
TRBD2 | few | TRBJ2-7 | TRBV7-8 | CASSRGLAGIEQYF | TGTGCCAGCAGCCGAGGACTAGCGGGGATTGAGCAGTACTTC
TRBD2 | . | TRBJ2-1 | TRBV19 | CASQPSGSSYNEQFF | TGTGCCAGTCAGCCGAGCGGGAGCTCCTACAATGAGCAGTTCTTC
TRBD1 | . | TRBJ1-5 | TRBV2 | CASNPQGSGQPQHF | TGTGCCAGCAACCCACAGGGGAGTGGTCAGCCCCAGCATTTT
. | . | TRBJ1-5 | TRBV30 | CAWSTARSFPGNQPQHF | TGTGCCTGGAGTACCGCCCGTTCTTTTCCCGGCAATCAGCCCCAGCATTTT
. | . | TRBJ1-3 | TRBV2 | CASRAESGNTIYF | TGTGCCAGCAGGGCCGAATCTGGAAACACCATATATTTT
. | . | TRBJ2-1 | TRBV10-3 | CAIRGERRTSNEQFF | TGTGCCATCAGAGGCGAGCGGAGAACCTCCAATGAGCAGTTCTTC
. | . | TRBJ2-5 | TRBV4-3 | CASSQDGPPGETQYF | TGCGCCAGCAGCCAAGATGGTCCCCCGGGGGAGACCCAGTACTTC
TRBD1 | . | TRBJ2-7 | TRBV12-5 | CASGLEPSGGTWDEQYF | TGTGCTAGTGGTTTGGAGCCTTCAGGGGGCACTTGGGACGAGCAGTACTTC
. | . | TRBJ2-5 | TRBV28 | CASSLSSVVFQETQYF | TGTGCCAGCAGCCTGAGTAGCGTAGTATTCCAAGAGACCCAGTACTTC
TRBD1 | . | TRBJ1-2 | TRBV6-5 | CASIGQGAPWDGYTF | TGTGCCAGCATAGGGCAGGGGGCTCCATGGGACGGCTACACCTTC
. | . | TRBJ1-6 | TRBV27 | CASSSSSLTADNSPLHF | TGTGCCAGCAGTTCGAGTTCCTTGACAGCTGATAATTCACCCCTCCACTTT
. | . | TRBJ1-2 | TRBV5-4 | CASSFVQLRSTGYTF | TGTGCCAGCAGCTTCGTCCAACTAAGATCTACGGGCTACACCTTC